Listed below are T cell receptor beta chains from one sample, sequenced in a study of long-term antiretroviral therapy in people with HIV. The repertoire was sequenced with immunoSEQ multiplex PCR; TCRdb's copy has only in-frame clones and lacks some. Of roughly 34,000 clones listed, around 94% are singletons. The starting material was unsorted PBMCs, obtained approximately 5 years after starting antiretroviral therapy. These receptors were taken from a woman between 50 and 59 years old with HIV. Each CDR3 is given with its conserved first and last residue. Fields, in order: D gene, V gene, clone size, J gene, CDR3 DNA, CDR3 protein. A D gene is named only where the DNA matches it firmly. Some rows have no size entry. The others give once, few or many, or a class for an expanded clone.

>-|TRBV10-2|-|TRBJ2-3
TGCGCCAGCAGGGTAGGGCTACTTCGGGATACGCAGTATTTT
CASRVGLLRDTQYF
>-|TRBV10-3|-|TRBJ2-5
TGTGCCATCAGTGAGTTTTACAGGGAGGGGGAGACCCAGTACTTC
CAISEFYREGETQYF
>-|TRBV7-9|-|TRBJ1-5
TGTGCCAGCAGCTTCGGCAATCAGCCCCAGCATTTT
CASSFGNQPQHF
>-|TRBV7-6|-|TRBJ2-1
TGTGCCAGCAGCACCAGGGACAATGAGCAGTTCTTC
CASSTRDNEQFF
>-|TRBV5-4|-|TRBJ1-5
TGTGCCAGCAGCTTGGGGGGGGCTGGTAGCAATCAGCCCCAGCATTTT
CASSLGGAGSNQPQHF
>-|TRBV9|few|TRBJ1-1
TGTGCCAGCAGCGTGGCGGTTGGCAGGGACACTGAAGCTTTCTTT
CASSVAVGRDTEAFF
>-|TRBV19|-|TRBJ1-1
TGTGCCAGTAGTACCCTGGGGGCAGGAAACACTGAAGCTTTCTTT
CASSTLGAGNTEAFF
>-|TRBV10-3|-|TRBJ1-2
TGTGCCATCAGTGAGTCGATACTGAAGTACGATGGCTACACCTTC
CAISESILKYDGYTF
>TRBD1|TRBV2|-|TRBJ1-2
TGTGCCAGCAGGAAAATGGACAGGGATAGCTATGGCTACACCTTC
CASRKMDRDSYGYTF
>TRBD2|TRBV7-7|-|TRBJ2-1
TGTGCTAGCAGCTTAGCGCCATCCTCGCGGGGGGGCGGTGAGCAGTTCTTC
CASSLAPSSRGGGEQFF
>TRBD1|TRBV4-1|-|TRBJ1-1
TGCGCCAGCAGCCTTACAGGGGGAACTGAAGCTTTCTTT
CASSLTGGTEAFF
>TRBD1|TRBV10-3|-|TRBJ2-3
TGTGCCATCAGGGGGGGACAGGGCACAGATACGCAGTATTTT
CAIRGGQGTDTQYF
>TRBD1|TRBV6-5|-|TRBJ1-1
TGTGCCAGCAGGCGGGACAGGAGTGCTGAAGCTTTCTTT
CASRRDRSAEAFF
>-|TRBV2|-|TRBJ1-1
TGTGCCAGCAAGAGGGATTTGAACACTGAAGCTTTCTTT
CASKRDLNTEAFF
>TRBD2|TRBV4-3|-|TRBJ2-1
TGCGCCAGCAGCCAAGACCTGGGGACTAGGTCCTACAATGAGCAGTTCTTC
CASSQDLGTRSYNEQFF
>-|TRBV7-9|-|TRBJ2-5
TGTGCCAGCAGCTTCACCGGGACGAAACAAGAGACCCAGTACTTC
CASSFTGTKQETQYF
>-|TRBV2|-|TRBJ1-4
TGTGCCAGCGAGCGGACGGCTAATGAAAAACTGTTTTTT
CASERTANEKLFF
>TRBD2|TRBV7-2|-|TRBJ2-2
TGTGCCAGCAGCGCAGCTAGCGGGGGGGTTTCCGGGGAGCTGTTTTTT
CASSAASGGVSGELFF
>-|TRBV9|-|TRBJ2-1
TGTGCCAGCAGCGATGACCATAAGGGCAATGAGCAGTTCTTC
CASSDDHKGNEQFF
>TRBD2|TRBV7-7|-|TRBJ2-3
TGTGCTAGCAGCCTGAGGGGAGCGGGGCATACGCAGTATTTT
CASSLRGAGHTQYF
>-|TRBV15|-|TRBJ1-2
TGTGCCACCAGCAGAGATAACCCTAACTATGGCTACACCTTC
CATSRDNPNYGYTF
>-|TRBV6-6|-|TRBJ1-2
TGTGCCAGCAGTTTGGGGAGGCAATATGGCTACACCTTC
CASSLGRQYGYTF
>-|TRBV6-1|-|TRBJ2-5
TGTGCCAGCAGTGTGGTAGACGGGTCGGAGACCCAGTACTTC
CASSVVDGSETQYF
>-|TRBV29-1|-|TRBJ1-2
TGCAGCGTTGAAGATCAGGGACTGGACTATGGCTACACCTTC
CSVEDQGLDYGYTF
>-|TRBV29-1|-|TRBJ1-2
TGCAGCGTTGAATTCTATTCAGTGTCTAGCTATGGCTACACCTTC
CSVEFYSVSSYGYTF
>TRBD1|TRBV4-1|-|TRBJ1-3
TGCGCCAGCAGCCAATCTATGACGGGACAGGGTTCGGGGGGAAACACCATATATTTT
CASSQSMTGQGSGGNTIYF
>-|TRBV27|-|TRBJ1-1
TGTGCCAGCACCCGGATGGAAGCTTTCTTT
CASTRMEAFF
>TRBD1|TRBV4-2|-|TRBJ1-2
TGTGCCAGCAGCCAGGGACAGGAAAATCGTAATGGCTACACCTTC
CASSQGQENRNGYTF
>TRBD1|TRBV7-3|medium-sized|TRBJ1-2
TGTGCCAGCAGCAGACAGGGGTATGGCTACACCTTC
CASSRQGYGYTF